The next 5 T cell receptor beta chains were all read from a single sample in a study of blood T cells in healthy people across ages (dated by TCRdb to the mid-2010s). Libraries were constructed by 5' RACE. Reads for this sample came from an Illumina HiSeq 2500. A second PCR of roughly 7 to 12 cycles was run with a J-beta primer mix and a sample-barcoded 5' primer. The public reads were run again by TCRdb, first through fastp at Q25 and then through MiXCR, and only productive beta chains were kept. Here each entry gathers all rows of one CDR3 protein and keeps the most common genes and DNA. The sample yields 710,000 or so distinct CDR3 sequences; 32% were counted once. The ten largest clonotypes hold roughly 15% of the sample. Material: blood. These receptors all stem from a woman aged 80 or older in good health. Donor details come from another sample of the same person, matched by shared clones.

The V call is TRBV5-1, the J call TRBJ2-5; no definite D call. The closer fit of TRBJ2-7 to the DNA end suggests the J call may be wrong. Germline CDR1 and CDR2: SGHRS and YFSETQ. CDR3 length equals 14 residues. CDR3 sequence reads: CASSLEVFSYEQYF. In nucleotides, the CDR3 is TGCGCCAGCAGCTTGGAGGTTTTTTCCTACGAGCAGTACTTC.

This clonotype was seen many times. The V call is TRBV5-1, the J call TRBJ2-7, with D uncertain. This CDR3 has 14 amino acids. The germline V gene encodes CDR1 SGHRS and CDR2 YFSETQ. Trimming pared 0 bases from V and 12 bases from J, leaving 19 bases between. The CDR3 nucleotides read TGCGCCAGCAGCTTGGGTGATTTTTCAGGACCCGGGTACTTC. Residues: CASSLGDFSGPGYF.

V gene TRBV7-2 combines with J gene TRBJ1-1; D unclear. The CDR3 covers 16 residues. V was cut by 5 bases and J by 0 bases, with 16 bases left in between. Germline CDR1 SGHTA, CDR2 FQGNSA. The CDR3 sequence is CASSLLVGIMNTEAFF. CDR3 coding DNA: TGTGCCAGCAGCCTACTCGTGGGAATCATGAACACTGAAGCTTTCTTT.

This clonotype has ten or more counts. The chain links TRBV4-2 to TRBJ2-7; D may be TRBD1 (6 bases). CDR1 is LGHNA and CDR2 is YNFKEQ in the germline V gene. The CDR3 loop spans 14 amino acids. V lost 2 bases and J lost 1, with 9 bases in between. CDR3 sequence reads: CASSQIQGSYEQYF. Here the CDR3 DNA reads TGTGCCAGCAGCCAAATACAGGGATCCTACGAGCAGTACTTC.

On this clonotype itself: This clone may be a read error of a much larger clone one base away. The rearrangement joins TRBV4-2 to TRBJ1-2; D gene uncertain. Germline V gene sequence: CDR1 LGHNA, CDR2 YNFKEQ. The CDR3 extends over 13 amino acids. CDR3: CANSQDRVGGYTF. CDR3 bases: TGTGCCAACAGCCAAGATCGAGTCGGCGGCTACACCTTC.